This TCR beta chain was captured in a study of T cells in Graves' hyperthyroidism and ophthalmopathy. This clonotype came up a few times. There were TCR beta CDR3 regions amplified from RNA transcripts. Primed by the HTBI set, a first-round RT-PCR was run on the TCR CDR3. One entry per CDR3 protein, called by TCRdb with MiXCR from the multiplex PCR reads. The sample comprises about 560,000 distinct CDR3 sequences, over 15% of which are singletons, and roughly 18% rests with the top ten. The CDR3 runs to 13 residues. Trimming cost V 3 bases and J 5 bases, with 11 bases left between them. The germline CDR1 and CDR2 sequences are PRHDT and FYEKMQ (reference sequence).

What was sequenced was blood. The sequence was obtained from a young woman with Graves' hyperthyroidism. J is TRBJ2-7 and V is TRBV13, with D tentatively TRBD2 (6 bases). Written as DNA, the CDR3 is TGTGCCAGCAGCTTGACTAGGATGGACGAGCAGTACTTC. This gives the protein CASSLTRMDEQYF.